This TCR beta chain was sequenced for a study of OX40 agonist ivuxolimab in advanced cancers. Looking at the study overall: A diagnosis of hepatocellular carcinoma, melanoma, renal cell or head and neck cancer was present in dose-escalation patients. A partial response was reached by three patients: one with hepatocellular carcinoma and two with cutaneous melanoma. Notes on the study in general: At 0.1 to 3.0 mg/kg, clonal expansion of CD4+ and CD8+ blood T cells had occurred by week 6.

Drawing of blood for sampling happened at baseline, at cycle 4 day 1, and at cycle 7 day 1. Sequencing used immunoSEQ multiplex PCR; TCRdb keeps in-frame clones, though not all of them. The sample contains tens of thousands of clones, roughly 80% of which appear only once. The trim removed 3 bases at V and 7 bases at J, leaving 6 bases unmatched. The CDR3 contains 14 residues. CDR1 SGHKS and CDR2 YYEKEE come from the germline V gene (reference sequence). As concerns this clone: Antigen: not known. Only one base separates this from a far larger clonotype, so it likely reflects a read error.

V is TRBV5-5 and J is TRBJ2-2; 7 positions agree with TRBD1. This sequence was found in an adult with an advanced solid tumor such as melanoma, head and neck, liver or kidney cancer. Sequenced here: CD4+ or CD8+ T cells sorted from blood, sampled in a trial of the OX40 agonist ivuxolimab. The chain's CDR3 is CASSSDRADGELFF. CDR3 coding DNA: TGTGCCAGCAGCTCCGACAGGGCGGACGGGGAGCTGTTTTTT.